This T cell receptor beta chain comes out of a study of T cell repertoires and leukemia-associated antigens. As to this clonotype: Its matching antigen is unknown.

One entry per CDR3 protein, called by TCRdb with MiXCR from the 5' RACE reads. The profile shows 9,800 or so distinct CDR3 sequences, about 40% of them singletons. Before use, CD3+ T cells rested overnight in serum-free medium. The material sequenced was CD3+ T cells sorted from blood and cultured. This clonotype originated in a female donor in good health.

DNA for the CDR3: TGTGCCAGCAGTCCGGGACAGTACACTGAAGCTTTCTTT. It codes for CASSPGQYTEAFF. V is TRBV6-6 and J is TRBJ1-1, with 7 bases lining up with TRBD1. The trim removed 5 bases at V and 3 bases at J, leaving 3 bases unmatched. The CDR3 is made up of 13 amino acids. Germline V gives CDR1 MNHNY, CDR2 SVGAGI (reference sequence).